The 28 T cell receptor beta chains below were found in one sample sequenced in a study of OX40 agonist ivuxolimab in advanced cancers. The assay was immunoSEQ multiplex PCR, and TCRdb's table has in-frame clones only and misses some. The sample shows 65,000 to 85,000 clones, roughly 87% of them seen only once. The sample in question was CD4+ or CD8+ T cells sorted from blood, obtained in a trial of the OX40 agonist ivuxolimab. The source is an adult with an advanced solid tumor such as melanoma, head and neck, liver or kidney cancer.

V and J are TRBV4-1 and TRBJ1-5; tentative D call: TRBD1 (6 bases). V was clipped by 6 bases and J by 0 bases, with 12 bases between them. The CDR3 sequence is 15 residues long. Looked up from germline, CDR1 is MGHRA and CDR2 is YSYEKL. The CDR3 DNA sequence: TGCGCCAGCAGACGACAGGAAAATAGCAATCAGCCCCAGCATTTT. It translates to CASRRQENSNQPQHF.

The V call is TRBV27, the J call TRBJ2-7, with D perhaps matching TRBD1 (6 bases). Trimming took off 6 bases at V and 1 base at J, with 19 bases between the two ends. Germline V CDR1 and CDR2: MNHEY, SMNVEV (reference sequence). This CDR3 has 16 amino acids. CDR3 bases: TGTGCCAGCAGGCCGTCGCAGGGGCCGCTGTCCTACGAGCAGTACTTC. This gives the protein CASRPSQGPLSYEQYF.

The V and J genes are TRBV7-9 and TRBJ1-1, with a tentative D call TRBD1 (5 bases). Germline assignment: CDR1 SEHNR and CDR2 FQNEAQ (reference sequence). Trimming removed 3 bases at V and 2 bases at J, with 10 bases between. The CDR3 is 14 residues long. CDR3 sequence: CASSFGTGNTEAFF. CDR3 DNA sequence: TGTGCCAGCAGCTTTGGGACGGGCAACACTGAAGCTTTCTTT.

This clone has only a few counts. This chain joins TRBV5-6 and TRBJ2-4; D possibly corresponds to TRBD2 (5 bases). CDR3 size: 14 residues. The germline V gene encodes CDR1 SGHDT and CDR2 YYEEEE. The V gene lost 3 bases and the J gene lost 4 bases, with 11 bases spanning the gap. The chain's CDR3 is CASSYEGVKNIQYF. The CDR3 DNA follows: TGTGCCAGCAGCTACGAGGGAGTTAAAAACATTCAGTACTTC.

This clone has only a few counts. The rearrangement links TRBV5-4 to TRBJ1-6, with 8 bases fitting TRBD1. V lost 0 bases to trimming and J lost 7 bases; unmatched junction nucleotides: 3. The CDR3 has 15 residues. Germline V CDR1 and CDR2: SGHNT, YYREEE (reference sequence). CDR3 residues: CASSLAGTGNSPLHF. As DNA, the CDR3 is TGTGCCAGCAGCTTGGCCGGGACAGGCAATTCACCCCTCCACTTT.

The chain carries TRBV19 and TRBJ2-6; D is unclear. From germline, CDR1 is LNHDA and CDR2 SQIVND (reference sequence). V lost 3 bases and J lost 2, with 8 bases in between. The CDR3 spans 15 residues. DNA of the CDR3: TGTGCCAGTAGTATCGTGGGTACTGGGGCCAACGTCCTGACTTTC. This gives the protein CASSIVGTGANVLTF.

The rearrangement uses TRBV18 and TRBJ2-5, with D uncertain. Germline lookup yields CDR1 KGHSH and CDR2 LQKENI. The CDR3 is 11 amino acids. Trimming stripped 3 bases from V and 1 base from J, with 0 bases between. The CDR3 loop is CASSPQETQYF. The CDR3 region has the DNA TGTGCCAGCTCACCCCAAGAGACCCAGTACTTC.

This chain joins TRBV30 and TRBJ1-2; the D is unclear. Germline V gives CDR1 GTSNPN, CDR2 SVGIG (reference sequence). Trimming took off 4 bases at V and 4 bases at J, with 10 bases between the two ends. This CDR3 comprises 12 residues. The CDR3 sequence: CAWMPRLYGYTF. The CDR3 bases are TGTGCCTGGATGCCCCGACTCTATGGCTACACCTTC.

The genes are TRBV5-1 and TRBJ2-5; TRBD1 is a possible D gene (6 bases). The CDR3 contains 15 residues. CDR1 and CDR2 from the germline V gene are SGHRS and YFSETQ. Between the trimmed V and J ends, which lost 3 bases and 5 bases, there was a span of 17 bases. The CDR3 sequence: CASSSVQGSYETQYF. In nucleotides, the CDR3 is TGCGCCAGCAGCTCCGTCCAGGGGAGTTATGAGACCCAGTACTTC. Based on the CDR3 plus reference TRBV5-1 and TRBJ2-5, the full variable domain is KAGVTQTPRYLIKTRGQQVTLSCSPISGHRSVSWYQQTPGQGLQFLFEYFSETQRNKGNFPGRFSGRQFSNSRSEMNVSTLELGDSALYLCASSSVQGSYETQYFGPGTRLLVL.

The chain links TRBV15 to TRBJ1-5; D perhaps matches TRBD1 (6 bases). This CDR3 spans 17 amino acids. Trimming removed 2 bases at V and 4 bases at J, with 18 bases between. Germline V gene sequence: CDR1 LNHNV, CDR2 YYDKDF (reference sequence). The CDR3 bases are TGTGCCACCAGCAGACACCGGACAGCGATAAATAATCAGCCCCAGCATTTT. This codes for CATSRHRTAINNQPQHF.

This clone was counted a single time. This chain uses TRBV19 with TRBJ1-5; TRBD1 aligns across 7 bases. Germline CDR1 is LNHDA and CDR2 is SQIVND (reference sequence). The CDR3 consists of 15 residues. The junction had 7 bases not matched to a gene; V was cut back by 4 bases and J by 4 bases. The CDR3 nucleotides are TGTGCCAGTAGTAGGTCACAGGGGAGGAATCAGCCCCAGCATTTT. It translates to CASSRSQGRNQPQHF.

The chain is built from TRBV28 and TRBJ2-1, with D uncertain. V lost 2 bases to trimming and J lost 7 bases, with 9 bases between them. The CDR3 contains 13 residues. The germline V gene encodes CDR1 MDHEN and CDR2 SYDVKM. The CDR3 sequence is CASSLQVRNEQFF. The CDR3 DNA sequence: TGTGCCAGCAGTTTACAGGTTAGGAATGAGCAGTTCTTC.

The genes are TRBV5-1 and TRBJ1-1; TRBD1 matches at 7 bases. The V and J ends lost 4 bases and 4 bases, in that order; junction bases with no gene match: 7. The CDR3 loop spans 14 amino acids. Germline V gene lookup returns CDR1 SGHRS and CDR2 YFSETQ. CDR3 amino acids: CASSANRGFTEAFF. In nucleotides, the CDR3 is TGCGCCAGCAGCGCGAACAGGGGCTTCACTGAAGCTTTCTTT. Supplemented by reference TRBV5-1 and TRBJ1-1, the full variable domain reads KAGVTQTPRYLIKTRGQQVTLSCSPISGHRSVSWYQQTPGQGLQFLFEYFSETQRNKGNFPGRFSGRQFSNSRSEMNVSTLELGDSALYLCASSANRGFTEAFFGQGTRLTVV.

The chain joins TRBV28 to TRBJ2-7; no reliable D call. The CDR3 covers 11 residues. The V end was cut by 6 bases, the J end by 5 bases, with 8 bases between. Germline-derived CDR1 and CDR2 are MDHEN and SYDVKM. The DNA of the CDR3 is TGTGCCAGCAGACAGAACCACGAGCAGTACTTC. Residues: CASRQNHEQYF.

The chain recombines TRBV9 with TRBJ1-3; D might be TRBD1 (5 bases). Trimming took 4 bases from V and 8 from J, leaving 10 bases between them. CDR1 SGDLS and CDR2 YYNGEE come from the germline V gene. The CDR3 runs 12 residues. The CDR3 DNA follows: TGTGCCAGCAGCTATGGGGGGGACACCATATATTTT. It is translated as CASSYGGDTIYF.

This chain uses TRBV28 with TRBJ1-6; TRBD1 matches at 8 bases. Germline V gene lookup returns CDR1 MDHEN and CDR2 SYDVKM. Trimming at V came to 5 bases and at J to 5 bases, leaving 5 bases not matched to a gene. CDR3 length: 15 amino acids. The chain's CDR3 is CASSRRQGNNSPLHF. DNA for the CDR3: TGTGCCAGCAGTCGAAGACAGGGGAATAATTCACCCCTCCACTTT.

The rearrangement uses TRBV30 and TRBJ1-4; D is ambiguous. Trimming shortened V by 7 bases and J by 3 bases, and 12 bases separated the two germline ends. This CDR3 is 13 amino acids long. The germline V gene has CDR1 GTSNPN and CDR2 SVGIG (reference sequence). The CDR3 is CASSSRSNEKLFF. The DNA for the CDR3 is TGTGCCTCCTCGTCAAGATCTAATGAAAAACTGTTTTTT.

This chain joins TRBV4-1 and TRBJ1-6, with 7 bases matching TRBD1. This CDR3 region has 19 residues. CDR1 and CDR2 (germline): MGHRA, YSYEKL. Trimming at V came to 6 bases and at J to 4 bases, leaving 18 bases not matched to a gene. The CDR3 nucleotides are TGCGCCAGCAGTCTACGAGGGGGCGGGGGCCAGCAATATAATTCACCCCTCCACTTT. It is translated as CASSLRGGGGQQYNSPLHF.

V and J are TRBV10-1 and TRBJ2-2; TRBD1 might be the D (5 bases). Germline assignment: CDR1 WNHNN and CDR2 SYGVQD (reference sequence). The V end lost 3 bases, the J end lost 4 bases, and 9 bases lay between the germline ends. This CDR3 has 14 amino acids. The chain's CDR3 is CASSDRVGTGELFF. As DNA, the CDR3 is TGCGCCAGCAGTGACAGGGTTGGCACCGGGGAGCTGTTTTTT.

This chain links TRBV19 with TRBJ1-1; possibly TRBD1 for D (6 bases). Per the germline V gene, CDR1 is LNHDA and CDR2 is SQIVND (reference sequence). Between the trimmed V and J ends, which lost 2 bases and 6 bases, there was a span of 13 bases. The CDR3 is 14 residues long. CDR3 protein: CASSITGPGAEAFF. The CDR3 DNA is TGTGCCAGTAGTATAACAGGGCCCGGAGCTGAAGCTTTCTTT.

The chain employs TRBV11-3 and TRBJ1-3, with D possibly matching TRBD1 (5 bases). This CDR3 is 14 amino acids long. CDR1 is SGHNT, CDR2 YENEEA, per germline. V was shortened by 6 bases and J by 9 bases, with 18 bases between the two germline ends. The chain's CDR3 is CASSYCSNGATIYF. Written as DNA, the CDR3 is TGTGCCAGCAGTTACTGTTCGAACGGGGCCACCATATATTTT.

V usage is TRBV19 and J usage is TRBJ1-5; possibly TRBD1 for D (5 bases). The V and J ends lost 4 bases and 6 bases respectively, with 19 bases between them. The CDR3 covers 16 residues. CDR1 is LNHDA and CDR2 is SQIVND in the germline V gene (reference sequence). In DNA, the CDR3 is TGTGCCAGTAGTAGTCCCAGGGCTCTTGAGGTTCAGCCCCAGCATTTT. This gives the protein CASSSPRALEVQPQHF.

The CDR3 nucleotides read TGTGCCAGCAGCTTTCTTAATGGCTACACCTTC. Protein product: CASSFLNGYTF. The chain links TRBV7-6 to TRBJ1-2; no clear D. Germline lookup yields CDR1 SGHVS and CDR2 FNYEAQ. V shed 3 bases and J shed 6 bases, with 5 bases lying between them. The CDR3 has 11 residues.

V is TRBV6-5 and J is TRBJ2-5; 7 bases match TRBD1. The J call may be incorrect, as the DNA end agrees better with TRBJ2-7. CDR3 length equals 15 residues. Germline lookup yields CDR1 MNHEY and CDR2 SVGAGI. CDR3 loop: CASRKIDRAFNEQYF. The CDR3 DNA reads TGTGCCAGCAGAAAGATAGACAGGGCGTTCAACGAGCAGTACTTC.

The V and J genes are TRBV2 and TRBJ2-5, with 11 bases matching TRBD1. V was pared by 6 bases and J by 5 bases, with 8 bases of the junction left unmatched. Germline values: CDR1 SNHLY, CDR2 FYNNEI. The CDR3 totals 15 residues. The CDR3 DNA is TGTGCCAGCAGCCGGACAGGGGGCAGATATGAGACCCAGTACTTC. Translated: CASSRTGGRYETQYF.

The chain couples TRBV5-1 to TRBJ1-2; D not certain. Between the trimmed V and J ends, which lost 2 bases and 4 bases, there was a span of 15 bases. CDR1 is SGHRS, CDR2 YFSETQ, per germline. The CDR3 has 15 residues. CDR3 coding DNA: TGCGCCAGCAGCTTCCTTCCGGCGCCTGGCTATGGCTACACCTTC. It is translated as CASSFLPAPGYGYTF. Full variable domain (missing parts from reference TRBV5-1 and TRBJ1-2): KAGVTQTPRYLIKTRGQQVTLSCSPISGHRSVSWYQQTPGQGLQFLFEYFSETQRNKGNFPGRFSGRQFSNSRSEMNVSTLELGDSALYLCASSFLPAPGYGYTFGSGTRLTVV.

J is TRBJ2-7 and V is TRBV5-4, with 7 bases lining up with TRBD2. The CDR3 totals 15 residues. The germline CDR1 and CDR2 sequences are SGHNT and YYREEE (reference sequence). Trimming took 0 bases from V and 2 from J; bases not matched to a gene: 5. CDR3 in amino acids: CASSLVRGRAYEQYF. The CDR3 nucleotides read TGTGCCAGCAGCTTGGTCCGGGGGAGGGCCTACGAGCAGTACTTC.

The chain links TRBV6-1 to TRBJ1-1; D not resolved. CDR1 and CDR2 from the germline V gene are MNHNS and SASEGT. CDR3 size: 14 residues. V was pared by 6 bases and J by 5 bases, with 16 bases between. In DNA form, the CDR3 reads TGTGCCAGCAGCCCCGGTTACTACGGGACTGAAGCTTTCTTT. Protein sequence: CASSPGYYGTEAFF.